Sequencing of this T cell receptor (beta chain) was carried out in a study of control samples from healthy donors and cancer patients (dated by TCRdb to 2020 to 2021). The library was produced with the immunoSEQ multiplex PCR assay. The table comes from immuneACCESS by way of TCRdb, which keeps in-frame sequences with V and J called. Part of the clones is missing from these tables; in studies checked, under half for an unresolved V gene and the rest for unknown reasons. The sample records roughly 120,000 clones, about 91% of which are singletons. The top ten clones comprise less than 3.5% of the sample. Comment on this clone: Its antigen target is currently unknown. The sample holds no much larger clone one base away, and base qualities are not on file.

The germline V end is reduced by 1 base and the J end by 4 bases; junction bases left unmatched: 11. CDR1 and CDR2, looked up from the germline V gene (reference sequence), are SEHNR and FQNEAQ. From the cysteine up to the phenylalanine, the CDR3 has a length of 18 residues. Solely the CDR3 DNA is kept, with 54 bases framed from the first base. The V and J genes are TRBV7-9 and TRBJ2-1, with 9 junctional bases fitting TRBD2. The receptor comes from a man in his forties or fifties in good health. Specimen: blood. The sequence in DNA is TGTGCCAGCAGCTTAGTTCCCGGGGCTAGCGGGGTGTACAATGAGCAGTTCTTC. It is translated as CASSLVPGASGVYNEQFF.